These 26 T cell receptor beta chains were all obtained from the same sample, sequenced in a study of T cells after yellow fever vaccination. TCRdb reprocessed the 5' RACE reads via MiXCR and lists one record per CDR3 protein. Altogether just over 25,000 distinct CDR3 sequences are present, 5.5% being singletons, with the ten largest covering about 10%. The material was PBMCs, either bulk or a sorted T-cell subset (CD4+, CD8+, memory, or dextramer-sorted; not recorded which), obtained 15 days after the yellow fever booster vaccination. These receptors were obtained from a young man who received the YFV17D yellow fever vaccine.

Points on this clonotype: A much larger clone differs by one base, so this may be a read error. The rearrangement uses TRBV21-1 and TRBJ2-7; the D call of TRBD1 is as the table states it, not checked on the DNA. TRBV21-1 is termed a pseudogene. This CDR3 is built from 14 residues. CDR3 coding DNA: TGTGCCATTTCTCTGGGGGATGGAACTTACGAGCAGTACTTC. Translation gives CAISLGDGTYEQYF.

The rearrangement joins TRBV19 to TRBJ1-6; D remains unclear. The ends were cut back, 3 bases at V and 10 bases at J, with 7 bases in the middle. The CDR3 totals 12 residues. Germline loops: CDR1 LNHDA, CDR2 SQIVND (reference sequence). In nucleotides, the CDR3 is TGTGCCAGTAGTATTGTGGACTCACCCCTCCACTTT. Translating gives CASSIVDSPLHF.

This clonotype was observed at least ten times. The rearrangement uses TRBV20-1 and TRBJ1-5, with no clear D. This CDR3 spans 14 amino acids. Trimming removed 1 base at V and 6 bases at J, with 13 bases between. CDR1 is DFQATT and CDR2 is SNEGSKA in the germline V gene (reference sequence). The CDR3 spells CSARVLGMGQPQHF. The CDR3 DNA is TGCAGTGCTAGAGTCCTGGGGATGGGTCAGCCCCAGCATTTT.

This clonotype came up many times. This chain connects TRBV20-1 to TRBJ2-1; D unresolved. The length of the CDR3 is 16 residues. From germline, CDR1 is DFQATT and CDR2 SNEGSKA (reference sequence). V lost 2 bases and J 0 bases, leaving 14 bases between the germline ends. The CDR3 nucleotides are TGCAGTGCTAGAATCGCCCCGGATCCCTCCTACAATGAGCAGTTCTTC. Its translation is CSARIAPDPSYNEQFF.

Many counts were recorded for this clonotype. The chain has TRBV12-3 or TRBV12-4 and TRBJ1-5; 10 bases match TRBD1. V was pared by 1 base and J by 5 bases, with 2 bases of the junction left unmatched. CDR3 size: 15 residues. The CDR3 DNA is TGTGCCAGCAGTTTAGAGGGACAGGGGCATCAGCCCCAGCATTTT. Protein: CASSLEGQGHQPQHF.

Here the CDR3 reads CASSVLAQGGIAKNIQYF. CDR3 coding DNA: TGTGCCAGCAGCGTGCTCGCTCAGGGGGGGATAGCCAAAAACATTCAGTACTTC. The chain joins TRBV11-2 to TRBJ2-4, with D perhaps being TRBD1 or TRBD2 (7 bases each). In germline, CDR1 is SGHAT, CDR2 FQNNGV. The CDR3 contains 18 residues. Deletions cut 5 bases from V and 0 bases from J, with 20 bases between.

This clonotype was recorded many times. V is TRBV20-1 and J is TRBJ2-3, with D maybe TRBD2 (5 bases). The germline V and J ends were trimmed by 3 bases and 5 bases, with 15 bases remaining between them. CDR1 DFQATT and CDR2 SNEGSKA come from the germline V gene (reference sequence). The CDR3 is made up of 14 amino acids. The CDR3 here is CSASRRLKRDTQYF. Written as DNA, the CDR3 is TGCAGTGCTAGCAGAAGACTAAAAAGAGATACGCAGTATTTT.

This clonotype has at least ten counts. The genes are TRBV12-3 or TRBV12-4 and TRBJ2-1; 10 nucleotides match TRBD2. Unmatched junction bases numbered 5, after V lost 6 bases and J lost 12 bases. The CDR3 covers 12 residues. In DNA form, the CDR3 reads TGTGCCAGCAGCCCTAGCGGGAGAAGGCAGTTCTTC. It translates to CASSPSGRRQFF.

This clonotype was recorded at least ten times. This chain uses TRBV20-1 with TRBJ2-1; possible D gene TRBD2, 5 bases. Trimming took off 6 bases at V and 5 bases at J, with 14 bases between the two ends. The CDR3 totals 13 residues. Germline V gene lookup returns CDR1 DFQATT and CDR2 SNEGSKA (reference sequence). This CDR3 reads CSALQGGDNEQFF. The DNA of the CDR3 is TGCAGTGCCCTACAAGGAGGAGACAATGAGCAGTTCTTC.

In its sample, this clonotype was seen many times. V gene TRBV5-1 combines with J gene TRBJ2-3; 11 positions match TRBD2. This CDR3 has 16 residues. V was clipped by 4 bases and J by 2 bases; unmatched bases: 6. Germline lookup yields CDR1 SGHRS and CDR2 YFSETQ. Here the CDR3 reads CASSGETSGNTDTQYF. DNA for the CDR3: TGCGCCAGCAGCGGGGAGACTAGCGGGAACACAGATACGCAGTATTTT. The whole variable domain, filled in from reference TRBV5-1 and TRBJ2-3, reads KAGVTQTPRYLIKTRGQQVTLSCSPISGHRSVSWYQQTPGQGLQFLFEYFSETQRNKGNFPGRFSGRQFSNSRSEMNVSTLELGDSALYLCASSGETSGNTDTQYFGPGTRLTVL.

This clonotype was counted many times. This chain joins TRBV20-1 and TRBJ2-2, with 12 bases matching TRBD2. CDR3 length: 15 amino acids. Germline values: CDR1 DFQATT, CDR2 SNEGSKA (reference sequence). The V gene end was trimmed by 5 bases and the J gene end by 6 bases; junction bases not matched to a gene: 7. The CDR3 bases are TGCAGTGCTCCGACTAGCGGGAGCTCATCCGGGGAGCTGTTTTTT. This encodes CSAPTSGSSSGELFF.

Notes on this clonotype: This may be a read error: a much more frequent sequence differs by one nucleotide. This sequence joins TRBV30 and TRBJ2-1, with TRBD2 identical over 13 bases. CDR1 and CDR2 (germline): GTSNPN, SVGIG (reference sequence). The CDR3 loop spans 16 amino acids. The CDR3 spells CAWRLGTSGKYNELFF. DNA of the CDR3: TGTGCCTGGAGGTTGGGGACTAGCGGGAAATACAATGAGCTGTTCTTC.

This clonotype was seen ten or more times. This chain uses TRBV9 with TRBJ1-5; D gene uncertain. Germline V CDR1 and CDR2: SGDLS, YYNGEE. V was clipped by 1 base and J by 5 bases, with 13 bases between them. The CDR3 contains 15 residues. As DNA, the CDR3 is TGTGCCAGCAGCGTAACCCCTGCGCGCGATCAGCCCCAGCATTTT. Protein sequence: CASSVTPARDQPQHF.

This clonotype was observed at least ten times. This chain connects TRBV27 to TRBJ1-1, with TRBD1 identical over 8 bases. Trimming at V came to 2 bases and at J to 3 bases, leaving 5 bases not matched to a gene. Germline CDR1 reads MNHEY; CDR2 reads SMNVEV (reference sequence). The CDR3 is 15 amino acids. CDR3: CASSLTGTGHTEAFF. In DNA form, the CDR3 reads TGTGCCAGCAGTTTAACCGGGACAGGTCACACTGAAGCTTTCTTT.

At least ten counts were recorded for this clonotype. This rearrangement joins TRBV3-1 to TRBJ2-7; the match to TRBD2 covers 8 bases. The germline V gene has CDR1 LGHDT and CDR2 YNNKEL (reference sequence). V dropped 1 base and J dropped 3; count of bases not matched to a gene: 8. CDR3 size: 16 residues. Here the CDR3 reads CASSQGISGINYEQYF. The CDR3 DNA sequence: TGTGCCAGCAGCCAAGGAATTAGCGGGATCAACTACGAGCAGTACTTC.

About this clonotype itself: A much larger clone is a single base away; this may be a read error. This chain links TRBV11-2 with TRBJ1-1; D might be TRBD1 (5 bases). CDR1 and CDR2 from the germline V gene are SGHAT and FQNNGV. The CDR3 has 14 amino acids. CDR3 protein: CARSLGVRGTEAFF. The CDR3 coding sequence is TGTGCCCGCAGCTTAGGGGTACGGGGCACTGAAGCTTTCTTT.

The table lists this clonotype with many counts. This chain uses TRBV7-2 with TRBJ2-1; D call uncertain. V lost 5 bases, J lost 1 base, and 9 bases lay in between. The CDR3 loop spans 14 amino acids. Per germline, CDR1 SGHTA and CDR2 FQGNSA. The CDR3 spells CASSDTASYNEQFF. CDR3 nucleotides: TGTGCCAGCAGCGACACAGCGTCCTACAATGAGCAGTTCTTC. Using reference TRBV7-2 and TRBJ2-1 for the parts outside the CDR3, the full variable domain is GAGVSQSPSNKVTEKGKDVELRCDPISGHTALYWYRQSLGQGLEFLIYFQGNSAPDKSGLPSDRFSAERTGGSVSTLTIQRTQQEDSAVYLCASSDTASYNEQFFGPGTRLTVL.

Regarding this clonotype: This sequence may be a read error, since a much larger clone differs from it by one base. The conserved phenylalanine or tryptophan is not found at the CDR3 terminus, so this likely reflects a read error. The chain has TRBV6-2 or TRBV6-3 and TRBJ2-6; D not certain. V lost 2 bases and J lost 0, with 2 bases in between. This CDR3 has 14 residues. CDR1 and CDR2 from the germline V gene are MNHEY and SVGEGT. CDR3 region: CASSYNSGANVLTS. The DNA of the CDR3 is TGTGCCAGCAGTTACAACTCTGGGGCCAACGTCCTGACTTCC.

This clonotype was detected ten times or more. The chain links TRBV9 to TRBJ1-5; D may be TRBD1 (6 bases). V was pared by 0 bases and J by 3 bases, with 7 bases between. Germline lookup yields CDR1 SGDLS and CDR2 YYNGEE. The CDR3 loop spans 14 amino acids. CDR3 nucleotides: TGTGCCAGCAGCGTAGGGGACATCAATCAGCCCCAGCATTTT. Its protein product is CASSVGDINQPQHF.

In its sample, this clonotype was seen many times. The genes are TRBV20-1 and TRBJ2-3; D gene ambiguous. In germline, CDR1 is DFQATT, CDR2 SNEGSKA (reference sequence). With 6 bases removed from V and 4 bases from J, the gap between germline ends came to 14 bases. The CDR3 is 13 amino acids. The CDR3 DNA is TGCAGTGCGGAAGGTGTAGATTCAGATACGCAGTATTTT. Amino acid sequence: CSAEGVDSDTQYF.

This clonotype has at least ten counts. The chain is built from TRBV4-3 and TRBJ2-1; D gene uncertain. This CDR3 contains 16 residues. The germline V gene encodes CDR1 LGHNA and CDR2 YSLEER. The ends were cut back, 0 bases at V and 1 base at J, with 10 bases in the middle. CDR3 DNA sequence: TGCGCCAGCAGCCAAGAGCACTCTCAATCCTACAATGAGCAGTTCTTC. This encodes CASSQEHSQSYNEQFF.

This clonotype appeared a few times. The chain is built from TRBV7-9 and TRBJ1-6, with D possibly matching TRBD1 (6 bases). Germline-derived CDR1 and CDR2 are SEHNR and FQNEAQ (reference sequence). There are 14 residues in the CDR3. V was cut by 5 bases and J by 10 bases, with 15 bases left in between. CDR3 nucleotides: TGTGCCAGCAGCCAAGGACAGACGGCGTCACCCCTCCACTTT. Translation gives CASSQGQTASPLHF.

This clonotype came up many times. The chain employs TRBV5-1 and TRBJ2-7, with 7 bases aligning to TRBD1. Germline V gene data show CDR1 as SGHRS and CDR2 as YFSETQ. The V gene end was trimmed by 7 bases and the J gene end by 1 base; junction bases not matched to a gene: 5. The CDR3 runs to 13 residues. DNA of the CDR3: TGCGCCAGCGCCAGGGACAGTTCCTACGAGCAGTACTTC. Residues: CASARDSSYEQYF.

The sample holds many counts of this clonotype. This chain joins TRBV20-1 and TRBJ2-1; D gene uncertain. The CDR3 length is 11 residues. Germline CDR1 reads DFQATT; CDR2 reads SNEGSKA (reference sequence). Trimming took off 0 bases at V and 4 bases at J, with 1 base between the two ends. In DNA form, the CDR3 reads TGCAGTGCTAGAGAGTACAATGAGCAGTTCTTC. The encoded protein is CSAREYNEQFF.

Ten or more counts support this clonotype. This rearrangement joins TRBV30 to TRBJ2-2, with 7 bases identical to TRBD2. With V trimmed by 5 bases and J by 0 bases, 6 bases remained unmatched. This CDR3 has 15 amino acids. The germline CDR1 and CDR2 sequences are GTSNPN and SVGIG (reference sequence). CDR3 sequence reads: CAWCSGRTNTGELFF. The CDR3 DNA follows: TGTGCCTGGTGTAGCGGGCGTACGAACACCGGGGAGCTGTTTTTT.

This clonotype was observed many times. The V call is TRBV29-1, the J call TRBJ2-1; possible D gene TRBD1, 6 bases. CDR3 length: 15 residues. V was cut by 5 bases and J by 2 bases, with 16 bases left in between. Per the germline V gene, CDR1 is SQVTM and CDR2 is ANQGSEA. This chain's CDR3 is CSVRMGHSAYNEQFF. CDR3 nucleotide sequence: TGCAGCGTTCGGATGGGACACTCGGCCTACAATGAGCAGTTCTTC.